Following are 21 T cell receptor beta chains from one sample sequenced in a study of human T cells and chemical hapten exposure. Using its own MiXCR run on the RACE reads, TCRdb lists one record per CDR3 protein. The sample has approximately 120,000 distinct CDR3 sequences, less than 10% seen once. This sample's time point: patch test 2, 6 weeks after DPC sensitization. Treatment indicated: therapeutic diphenylcyclopropenone sensitization with weekly scalp DPC. The source was whole blood, collected in connection with sensitization to the hapten diphenylcyclopropenone (DPC). The receptors originated from a woman aged 40 to 50 with alopecia areata. Some clones in this sample may be carry-over from other donors' samples.

This clonotype was observed many times. The rearrangement joins TRBV21-1 to TRBJ1-6. TRBV21-1 is termed a pseudogene. CDR3 length: 13 amino acids. CDR3: CASDGAYNSPLHF. The CDR3 region has the DNA TGTGCCAGTGACGGTGCCTATAATTCACCCCTCCACTTT.

Many counts were recorded for this clonotype. The chain carries TRBV7-2 and TRBJ1-1; possible D gene TRBD1, 5 bases. Trimming stripped 1 base from V and 4 bases from J, with 13 bases between. The length of the CDR3 is 15 residues. Per the germline V gene, CDR1 is SGHTA and CDR2 is FQGNSA. The CDR3, as DNA: TGTGCCAGCAGCTTAGTATCGGGGGAGAGCACTGAAGCTTTCTTT. It specifies CASSLVSGESTEAFF.

The chain recombines TRBV18 with TRBJ2-2; D call uncertain. Germline V gene sequence: CDR1 KGHSH, CDR2 LQKENI. The CDR3 has 19 amino acids. V was clipped by 3 bases and J by 2 bases, with 22 bases between them. The CDR3: CASSPIRFRRKINTGELFF. The CDR3 DNA sequence: TGTGCCAGCTCACCGATTCGCTTCAGGCGCAAAATCAACACCGGGGAGCTGTTTTTT.

This clonotype was observed many times. The rearrangement links TRBV28 to TRBJ2-2; the D is unclear. Trimming cost V 2 bases and J 2 bases, with 21 bases left between them. This CDR3 contains 19 residues. Per the germline V gene, CDR1 is MDHEN and CDR2 is SYDVKM. The CDR3 coding sequence is TGTGCCAGCAGTTTACCCACACAGTTTTCGATTCGTAACACCGGGGAGCTGTTTTTT. It yields the protein CASSLPTQFSIRNTGELFF.

This clonotype was counted ten times or more. The rearrangement joins TRBV20-1 to TRBJ1-5; 9 nucleotides match TRBD1. From germline, CDR1 is DFQATT and CDR2 SNEGSKA (reference sequence). Losses at the gene ends were 5 bases for V and 8 bases for J; bases not matched to a gene: 4. The CDR3 totals 12 residues. The CDR3 spells CSAGRTGEPQHF. As DNA, the CDR3 is TGCAGTGCTGGGAGGACAGGGGAGCCCCAGCATTTT.

At least ten counts were recorded for this clonotype. This chain links TRBV6-5 with TRBJ1-2, with 8 positions matching TRBD1. The CDR3 runs 15 residues. Germline loops: CDR1 MNHEY, CDR2 SVGAGI. Trimming took 5 bases from V and 3 from J; bases not matched to a gene: 8. CDR3 nucleotide sequence: TGTGCCAGCAGTCAGCATGGGACAGGAGACTATGGCTACACCTTC. The encoded protein is CASSQHGTGDYGYTF.

The chain links TRBV29-1 to TRBJ2-4; tentatively, D is TRBD2 (6 bases). Trimming stripped 6 bases from V and 1 base from J, with 22 bases between. Germline values: CDR1 SQVTM, CDR2 ANQGSEA. This CDR3 has 17 amino acids. CDR3 bases: TGCAGCGTCCTGGGGTTCCGGGGGTTAGTGGCCAAAAACATTCAGTACTTC. Its translation: CSVLGFRGLVAKNIQYF.

The J gene is TRBJ2-1, the V gene TRBV28, with a tentative D call TRBD1 (6 bases). The germline gives CDR1 MDHEN, CDR2 SYDVKM. V gave up 8 bases and J gave up 6 bases, with 23 bases separating them. The CDR3 is made up of 16 amino acids. The CDR3 sequence: CASSPADSEGTNEQFF. The CDR3 DNA reads as TGTGCCAGCTCACCCGCGGACAGCGAAGGTACCAATGAGCAGTTCTTC.

At least ten counts were recorded for this clonotype. V usage is TRBV25-1 and J usage is TRBJ2-7; D remains ambiguous. CDR3 length: 13 amino acids. Trimming took off 4 bases at V and 2 bases at J, with 9 bases between the two ends. Germline V gives CDR1 MGHDK, CDR2 SYGVNS. The CDR3 DNA sequence: TGTGCCAGCAGTGGGCCGGTTGCCTACGAGCAGTACTTC. Its protein product is CASSGPVAYEQYF.

This chain joins TRBV11-3 and TRBJ2-1; 7 nucleotides agree with TRBD1. Germline loops: CDR1 SGHNT, CDR2 YENEEA. The trim removed 5 bases at V and 7 bases at J, leaving 8 bases unmatched. CDR3 size: 14 residues. CDR3 DNA sequence: TGTGCCAGCAGCCCGCAGGGACAGAGTAATGAGCAGTTCTTC. It translates to CASSPQGQSNEQFF.

The V and J genes are TRBV5-4 and TRBJ2-7, with D perhaps matching TRBD1 (6 bases). The V gene lost 5 bases and the J gene lost 13 bases, with 22 bases spanning the gap. Looked up from germline, CDR1 is SGHNT and CDR2 is YYREEE (reference sequence). The length of the CDR3 is 13 residues. CDR3 bases: TGTGCCAGCAGTCCGAATCTTCGACAGGCTGATTACTTC. It encodes CASSPNLRQADYF.

A few counts support this clonotype. V is TRBV11-2 and J is TRBJ1-1, with 7 bases identical to TRBD1. The ends lost 5 bases at V and 4 bases at J; junction bases unmatched: 10. The CDR3 covers 15 residues. The germline CDR1 and CDR2 sequences are SGHAT and FQNNGV. CDR3 nucleotides: TGTGCCAGCAGCCCAAGGGGGCCAACGGGCACTGAAGCTTTCTTT. Protein sequence: CASSPRGPTGTEAFF.

This clonotype was observed many times. The chain links TRBV7-2 to TRBJ2-1, with D unclear. Trimming pared 11 bases from V and 4 bases from J, leaving 12 bases between. Looked up from germline, CDR1 is SGHTA and CDR2 is FQGNSA. The length of the CDR3 is 12 residues. The CDR3 DNA is TGTGCCTGCCGAGTGGGTTACAATGAGCAGTTCTTC. Translation gives CACRVGYNEQFF.

The genes are TRBV28 and TRBJ2-7, with 7 positions matching TRBD1. J was trimmed by 3 bases and V by 6 bases; bases with no gene match: 8. Germline-derived CDR1 and CDR2 are MDHEN and SYDVKM. There are 14 residues in the CDR3. The DNA of the CDR3 is TGTGCCAGCAGGGCCCCGGGACAGATCTACGAGCAGTACTTC. It specifies CASRAPGQIYEQYF.

This clonotype was observed a handful of times. The chain has TRBV11-1 and TRBJ2-3; no reliable D call. CDR1 is SGHAT, CDR2 FQDESV, per germline (reference sequence). The V and J ends lost 5 bases and 2 bases respectively, with 17 bases between them. The CDR3 totals 16 residues. The CDR3 sequence: CASSPLALSYTDTQYF. Written as DNA, the CDR3 is TGTGCCAGCAGCCCGCTCGCGCTTTCCTACACAGATACGCAGTATTTT.

The table lists this clonotype with many counts. The chain links TRBV6-1 to TRBJ2-7; tentatively, D is TRBD1 (6 bases). Looked up from germline, CDR1 is MNHNS and CDR2 is SASEGT. CDR3 length equals 12 residues. V lost 6 bases and J 2 bases, leaving 8 bases between the germline ends. This CDR3 reads CASRDSPYEQYF. As DNA, the CDR3 is TGTGCCAGCAGGGACAGCCCCTACGAGCAGTACTTC.

This clonotype showed up many times. The chain links TRBV6-6 to TRBJ2-1, with TRBD2 matching over 12 bases. The germline V gene encodes CDR1 MNHNY and CDR2 SVGAGI (reference sequence). The V gene end was trimmed by 8 bases and the J gene end by 6 bases; junction bases not matched to a gene: 8. This CDR3 is 15 amino acids long. The CDR3 spells CASWILAGGGNEQFF. The CDR3 nucleotides read TGTGCCAGCTGGATACTAGCGGGGGGAGGCAATGAGCAGTTCTTC.

This clonotype has only one observation. V gene TRBV20-1 combines with J gene TRBJ1-3; D gene unclear. This CDR3 is 14 amino acids long. From germline, CDR1 is DFQATT and CDR2 SNEGSKA (reference sequence). V shed 6 bases and J shed 1 base, with 13 bases lying between them. CDR3 sequence reads: CSAPNPKSGNTIYF. The DNA for the CDR3 is TGCAGTGCACCGAACCCTAAATCTGGAAACACCATATATTTT.

Only a few counts were recorded for this clonotype. This chain links TRBV2 with TRBJ1-6; TRBD1 aligns across 9 bases. CDR1 is SNHLY and CDR2 is FYNNEI in the germline V gene. V gave up 10 bases and J gave up 4 bases; unmatched junction bases: 11. The CDR3 covers 16 residues. The CDR3, as DNA: TGTGCCACCTTGGGAACCGGGACAGGGTATAATTCACCCCTCCACTTT. Translating gives CATLGTGTGYNSPLHF.

The chain joins TRBV28 to TRBJ1-3; TRBD1 agrees at 7 bases. With V trimmed by 6 bases and J by 2 bases, 7 bases remained unmatched. This CDR3 has 15 residues. The germline CDR1 and CDR2 sequences are MDHEN and SYDVKM. CDR3 protein: CASSYQTGAGNTIYF. CDR3 coding DNA: TGTGCCAGCAGCTACCAAACAGGGGCTGGAAACACCATATATTTT.

This clonotype appeared many times. The chain has TRBV2 and TRBJ2-1, with 7 positions matching TRBD1. J gave up 2 bases and V 5 bases, and 3 bases lay outside the gene matches. Germline assignment: CDR1 SNHLY and CDR2 FYNNEI. The length of the CDR3 is 14 residues. The CDR3 DNA reads TGTGCCAGCAGTCCGGGACAGACCTACAATGAGCAGTTCTTC. Protein: CASSPGQTYNEQFF.